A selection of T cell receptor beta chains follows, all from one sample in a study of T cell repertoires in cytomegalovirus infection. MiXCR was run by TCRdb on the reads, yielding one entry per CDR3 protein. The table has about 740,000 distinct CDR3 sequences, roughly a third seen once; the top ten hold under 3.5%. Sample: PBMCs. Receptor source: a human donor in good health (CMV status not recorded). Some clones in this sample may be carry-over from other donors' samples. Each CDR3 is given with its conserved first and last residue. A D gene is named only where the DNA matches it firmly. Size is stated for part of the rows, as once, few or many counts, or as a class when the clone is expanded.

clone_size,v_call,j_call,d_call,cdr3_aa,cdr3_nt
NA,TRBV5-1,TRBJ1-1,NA,CASSPPMTGSSEAFF,TGCGCCAGCAGCCCCCCAATGACCGGGTCAAGCGAAGCTTTCTTT
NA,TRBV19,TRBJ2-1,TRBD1,CASSPRTGILNEQFF,TGTGCCAGTAGTCCTCGGACAGGGATTCTTAATGAGCAGTTCTTC
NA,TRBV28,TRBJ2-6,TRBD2,CASSLTSRTRSGANVLTF,TGTGCCAGCAGTTTGACTAGCCGGACCCGCTCTGGGGCCAACGTCCTGACTTTC
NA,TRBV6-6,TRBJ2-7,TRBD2,CASNSGGDSYEQYF,TGTGCCAGCAACAGCGGGGGGGATAGCTACGAGCAGTACTTC
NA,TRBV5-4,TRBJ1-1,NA,CASSPIPKGWNTEAFF,TGTGCCAGCAGCCCGATTCCTAAGGGGTGGAACACTGAAGCTTTCTTT
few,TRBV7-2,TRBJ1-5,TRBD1,CASSYGQGEQPQHF,TGTGCCAGCAGCTACGGACAGGGAGAACAGCCCCAGCATTTT
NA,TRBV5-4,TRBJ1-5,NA,CASSREGGIGEPQHF,TGTGCCAGCAGTAGGGAGGGGGGCATTGGAGAGCCCCAGCATTTT
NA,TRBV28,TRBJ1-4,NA,CASRTGTFGELFF,TGTGCCAGCAGAACAGGGACCTTTGGGGAACTGTTTTTT
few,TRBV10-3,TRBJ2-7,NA,CAISESRGSSEQYF,TGTGCCATCAGTGAGTCTAGGGGGTCCAGCGAGCAGTACTTC
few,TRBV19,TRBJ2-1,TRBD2,CASSGKRDSNNEQFF,TGTGCCAGTAGTGGTAAGCGGGATAGCAACAATGAGCAGTTCTTC
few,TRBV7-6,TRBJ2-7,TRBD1,CASSWDRDRGVYEQYF,TGTGCCAGCAGCTGGGACCGGGACAGGGGAGTCTACGAGCAGTACTTC
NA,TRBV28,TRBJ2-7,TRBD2,CASSLYPLAGGDNEQYF,TGTGCCAGCAGTTTATATCCCCTAGCGGGGGGCGACAATGAGCAGTACTTC
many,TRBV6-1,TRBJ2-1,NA,CASSEKGESNEQFF,TGTGCCAGCAGTGAGAAAGGGGAATCCAATGAGCAGTTCTTC
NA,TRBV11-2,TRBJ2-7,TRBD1,CASSLDGTVGEQYF,TGTGCCAGCAGCTTAGATGGGACAGTGGGCGAGCAGTACTTC
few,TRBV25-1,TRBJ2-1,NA,CASSEYLSNEQFF,TGTGCCAGCAGTGAATATCTTTCCAATGAGCAGTTCTTC
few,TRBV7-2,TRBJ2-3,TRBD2,CASSFPTLAGGPWDTQYF,TGTGCCAGCAGCTTCCCCACGCTAGCGGGAGGGCCTTGGGATACGCAGTATTTT
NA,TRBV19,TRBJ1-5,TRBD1,CASRSRDSLNQPQHF,TGTGCCAGCCGTTCCCGGGACAGCCTCAATCAGCCCCAGCATTTT
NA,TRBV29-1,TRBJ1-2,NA,CSGGTPNYGYTF,TGCAGCGGTGGGACACCGAACTATGGCTACACCTTC
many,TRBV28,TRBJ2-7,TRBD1,CASSLPGQGSYEQYF,TGTGCCAGCAGCTTACCGGGACAGGGGTCCTACGAGCAGTACTTC
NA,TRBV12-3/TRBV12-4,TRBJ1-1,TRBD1,CASSLTGVTEDFF,TGTGCCAGCAGCCTGACAGGGGTCACTGAAGATTTCTTT
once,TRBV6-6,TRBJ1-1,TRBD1,CASRDTGGTEAFF,TGTGCCAGCAGGGACACAGGGGGAACTGAAGCTTTCTTT
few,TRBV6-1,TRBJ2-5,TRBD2,CASSERRLAGVETQYF,TGTGCCAGCAGTGAAAGGAGACTAGCGGGGGTAGAGACCCAGTACTTC
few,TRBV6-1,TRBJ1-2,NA,CASSAGQYSNYGYTF,TGTGCCAGCAGTGCCGGACAGTACAGTAACTATGGCTACACCTTC
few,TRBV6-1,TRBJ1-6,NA,CASSTGAFNNSPLHF,TGTGCCAGCAGTACGGGTGCATTCAATAATTCACCCCTCCACTTT
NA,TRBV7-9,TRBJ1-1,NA,CASSNRDPYFF,TGTGCCAGCAGCAACAGGGATCCATATTTCTTT
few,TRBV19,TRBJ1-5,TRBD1,CASSSRDRGRSVTNQPQHF,TGTGCCAGTAGTAGCCGGGACAGGGGGCGATCAGTTACGAATCAGCCCCAGCATTTT
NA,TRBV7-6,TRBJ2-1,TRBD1,CASSPSGTANNEQFF,TGTGCCAGCAGCCCCTCCGGGACAGCCAACAATGAGCAGTTCTTC
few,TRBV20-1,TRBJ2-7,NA,CSARSSHYEQYF,TGCAGTGCTAGATCGTCTCACTACGAGCAGTACTTC
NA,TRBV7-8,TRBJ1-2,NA,CASSSNRDSYGYTF,TGTGCCAGCAGCTCAAACAGGGATTCCTATGGCTACACCTTC
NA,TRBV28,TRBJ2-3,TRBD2,CASSPLAGLTDTQYF,TGTGCCAGCAGTCCACTAGCGGGCCTTACAGATACGCAGTATTTT
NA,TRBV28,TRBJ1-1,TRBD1,CASSPGGRPEAFF,TGTGCCAGCAGTCCAGGGGGCCGGCCTGAAGCTTTCTTT
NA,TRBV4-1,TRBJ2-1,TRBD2,CASSREGRTSVGNEQFF,TGCGCCAGCAGCCGAGAGGGCCGGACTAGCGTGGGCAATGAGCAGTTCTTC
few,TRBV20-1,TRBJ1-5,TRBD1,CSARLLTGDSNQPQHF,TGTAGTGCTAGACTTCTCACAGGGGATAGCAATCAGCCCCAGCATTTT
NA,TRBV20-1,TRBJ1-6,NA,CSALRDSPLHF,TGCAGTGCTTTGAGGGACTCACCCCTCCACTTT
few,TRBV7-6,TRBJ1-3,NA,CASSRQGRGMAGNTIYF,TGTGCCAGCAGCCGTCAGGGAAGAGGAATGGCTGGAAACACCATATATTTT
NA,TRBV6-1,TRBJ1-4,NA,CASGTPDTFNEKLFF,TGTGCCAGCGGTACCCCGGACACATTTAATGAAAAACTGTTTTTT
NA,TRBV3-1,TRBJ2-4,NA,CASSHRTRPLTGDIQYF,TGTGCCAGCAGCCACCGGACTCGGCCTCTAACGGGTGACATTCAGTACTTC
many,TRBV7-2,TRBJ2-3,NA,CASVGNRGNTQYF,TGTGCCAGCGTTGGAAATAGGGGAAATACGCAGTATTTT
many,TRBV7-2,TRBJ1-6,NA,CASSLATQSPLHF,TGTGCCAGCAGCTTGGCCACACAATCACCCCTCCACTTT
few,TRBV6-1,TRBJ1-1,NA,CASSYGTAEAFF,TGTGCCAGCAGTTATGGGACGGCTGAAGCTTTCTTT
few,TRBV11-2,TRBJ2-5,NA,CASSSETRWGRETQYF,TGTGCCAGCAGCTCAGAGACGCGGTGGGGCAGGGAGACCCAGTACTTC
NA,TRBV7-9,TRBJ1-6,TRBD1,CASSPSGGKDSPLHF,TGTGCCAGCAGCCCGTCAGGGGGTAAAGATTCACCCCTCCACTTT
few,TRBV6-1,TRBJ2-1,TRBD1,CASTAPRDRGSHEQFF,TGTGCCAGCACGGCCCCCCGGGACAGGGGGAGCCATGAGCAGTTCTTC
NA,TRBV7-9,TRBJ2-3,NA,CASSSGDRDTDTQYF,TGTGCCAGCAGCTCGGGGGACAGAGACACAGATACGCAGTATTTT
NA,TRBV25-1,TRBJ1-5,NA,CASSPMTPGSNQPQHF,TGTGCCAGCAGTCCCATGACCCCAGGGAGCAATCAGCCCCAGCATTTT
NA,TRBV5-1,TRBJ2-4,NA,CASSLVDPARNIQYF,TGCGCCAGCAGCTTGGTGGATCCGGCTAGAAACATTCAGTACTTC
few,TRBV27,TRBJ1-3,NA,CASSSTPLRGNTIYF,TGTGCCAGCAGTTCGACCCCCTTGCGTGGAAACACCATATATTTT
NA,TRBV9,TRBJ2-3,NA,CASSVSGSSTDTQYF,TGTGCCAGCAGCGTGTCTGGGTCTAGCACAGATACGCAGTATTTT
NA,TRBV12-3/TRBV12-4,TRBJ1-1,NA,CASSYEGRVAFF,TGTGCCAGCAGTTATGAGGGTAGGGTAGCTTTCTTT
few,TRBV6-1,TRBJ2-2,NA,CASSELPGSHANTGELFF,TGTGCCAGCAGTGAACTCCCAGGATCCCACGCGAACACCGGGGAGCTGTTTTTT